A selection of T cell receptor beta chains follows, all from one sample in a study of human thymus T cells. Clones were read by immunoSEQ multiplex PCR, and TCRdb kept only the in-frame ones, dropping some. The profile shows some 130,000 clones, about 94% of them singletons. The sequencing input was thymus tissue. These receptors were obtained from a boy younger than two with a congenital heart defect but otherwise immunologically healthy. Each CDR3 is given with its conserved first and last residue. D genes are given only for firm matches. The listing skips clone size in some rows; elsewhere it reads once, few, many or a size class.

J gene	clone size	D gene	V gene	CDR3 DNA	CDR3 protein
TRBJ1-1	NA	NA	TRBV29-1	TGCAGCGTTGTTTGGGGGTCGGGAGCTTTCTTT	CSVVWGSGAFF
TRBJ1-1	few	NA	TRBV4-1	TGCGCCAGCAGCCAATCTAACAACACTGAAGCTTTCTTT	CASSQSNNTEAFF
TRBJ2-2	NA	TRBD2	TRBV7-2	TGTGCCAGCAGCTTAAGAAGCGGGGGGGCCGTCAAAAAGTCCGGGGAGCTGTTTTTT	CASSLRSGGAVKKSGELFF
TRBJ2-7	NA	TRBD1	TRBV25-1	TGTGCCAGCAGTCGAGCAGGGGGCAGGTACGAGCAGTACTTC	CASSRAGGRYEQYF
TRBJ2-7	NA	NA	TRBV28	TGTGCCAGCAGCTGGCGGGACTTCTACGAGCAGTACTTC	CASSWRDFYEQYF
TRBJ2-1	NA	TRBD2	TRBV5-8	TGTGCCAGCAGCTTGGGGTCCGGGACTAGCCTCTACAATGAGCAGTTCTTC	CASSLGSGTSLYNEQFF
TRBJ2-3	once	NA	TRBV4-1	TGCGCCAGCAGCCAAGATATGGGGTCTAGCACAGATACGCAGTATTTT	CASSQDMGSSTDTQYF
TRBJ2-2	NA	TRBD2	TRBV27	TGTGCCAGCAGTCTAAACGGGCTAGCGGGGGCGAACACCGGGGAGCTGTTTTTT	CASSLNGLAGANTGELFF
TRBJ1-5	NA	NA	TRBV21-1	TGTGCCAGCAGCAAAGTAAGGGGGGCCAATCAGCCCCAGCATTTT	CASSKVRGANQPQHF
TRBJ2-7	NA	NA	TRBV2	TGTGCCAGCAGACTGAAATGGGGGGCCACCTACGAGCAGTACTTC	CASRLKWGATYEQYF
TRBJ2-2	NA	TRBD2	TRBV29-1	TGCAGCGTTTGGACTAGCGGGTATAGTGCAGCCGGGGAGCTGTTTTTT	CSVWTSGYSAAGELFF
TRBJ2-1	NA	NA	TRBV4-3	TGCGCCAGCAGCCGAGAACCAAAAGGCAGGTCGGCAAAACGCCATGAGCAGTTCTTC	CASSREPKGRSAKRHEQFF
TRBJ1-3	NA	NA	TRBV28	TGTGCCAGCAGCTCGGGACTGCTCTCTGGAAACACCATATATTTT	CASSSGLLSGNTIYF
TRBJ1-1	NA	NA	TRBV14	TGTGCCAGCAGCCAAGTCTGGAGTTCTGAAGCTTTCTTT	CASSQVWSSEAFF
TRBJ2-3	NA	TRBD2	TRBV9	TGTGCCAGCAGCGTCAGCGGGGGGGCCGGTCCGAAAGATACGCAGTATTTT	CASSVSGGAGPKDTQYF
TRBJ1-2	NA	NA	TRBV11-2	TGTGCCAGCAGCTTAGAAAGGAATCGCTATGGCTACACCTTC	CASSLERNRYGYTF
TRBJ1-1	NA	TRBD1	TRBV6-5	TGTGCCAGCAGGCCACAGGGGGGGAACACTGAAGCTTTCTTT	CASRPQGGNTEAFF
TRBJ1-1	NA	NA	TRBV11-2	TGTGCCAGCAGCCCAGAGGTCAAGGCATCCCTGAACACTGAAGCTTTCTTT	CASSPEVKASLNTEAFF
TRBJ1-1	few	TRBD1	TRBV2	TGTGCCAGCAGCGGACAGGGTCCCACTGAAGCTTTCTTT	CASSGQGPTEAFF
TRBJ1-2	NA	TRBD1	TRBV7-2	TGTGCCAGCAGCCCCCGGCCGACAGGGGGCGTTGGGTACACCTTC	CASSPRPTGGVGYTF
TRBJ2-7	NA	NA	TRBV5-1	TGCGCCAGCAGGCCCTGGCGCGGGCCTGTCTCCTACGAGCAGTACTTC	CASRPWRGPVSYEQYF
TRBJ2-7	NA	TRBD1	TRBV11-3	TGTGCCAGCAGCCCGAGGGGGACAGGGGGCAAGTACTTC	CASSPRGTGGKYF
TRBJ1-5	NA	TRBD1	TRBV19	TGTGCCAGTACCCCCCTTCCGGGACAGTGGAGCAATCAGCCCCAGCATTTT	CASTPLPGQWSNQPQHF
TRBJ2-3	NA	NA	TRBV2	TGTGCCAGCAGTGGTATAGAATGGATCCTAACACCCGGCACAGATACGCAGTATTTT	CASSGIEWILTPGTDTQYF
TRBJ2-1	NA	NA	TRBV10-3	TGTGCCATCAGTGGTGGTCACAATGAGCAGTTCTTC	CAISGGHNEQFF
TRBJ2-7	NA	NA	TRBV5-4	TGTGCCAGCAGCCTAGGGGGGGGGCAGTACGAGCAGTACTTC	CASSLGGGQYEQYF
TRBJ2-5	NA	TRBD2	TRBV4-2	TGTGCCAGCAGCCAAGATTTATCGACTAGCGGGGGGGCCAAGGAGACCCAGTACTTC	CASSQDLSTSGGAKETQYF
TRBJ2-1	NA	NA	TRBV27	TGTGCCAGCAGTTACGGGGGCTGGGATGAGCAGTTCTTC	CASSYGGWDEQFF
TRBJ2-4	NA	NA	TRBV7-2	TGTGCCAGCAGCTTATTAAGGGGGAGGGACATTCAGTACTTC	CASSLLRGRDIQYF
TRBJ2-1	NA	NA	TRBV19	TGTGCCAGTACTCATGGGGGCGGCCTCGGAGACTATGAGCAGTTCTTC	CASTHGGGLGDYEQFF
TRBJ2-7	NA	TRBD1	TRBV7-8	TGTGCCAGCAGCTTAACTGACAGGGGGGTGTCCTACGAGCAGTACTTC	CASSLTDRGVSYEQYF
TRBJ1-6	once	NA	TRBV6-5	TGTGCCAGCAGTTACGATGCGATTGAGCCCCTCCACTTT	CASSYDAIEPLHF
TRBJ2-4	NA	NA	TRBV4-1	TGCGCCAGCAGCCATTCGACAGAGAGAGCCAAAAACATTCAGTACTTC	CASSHSTERAKNIQYF
TRBJ2-1	once	TRBD2	TRBV9	TGTGCCAGCAGCTCCGGGACAGGGGTACTAGCGGGGGGCAATGAGCAGTTCTTC	CASSSGTGVLAGGNEQFF
TRBJ2-5	NA	NA	TRBV7-9	TGTGCCAGCAGCTTAGGGGACCCCTCAAGGGAGACCCAGTACTTC	CASSLGDPSRETQYF
TRBJ2-3	NA	NA	TRBV19	TGTGCCAGTACAACGACCCTAGGTACGCAGTATTTT	CASTTTLGTQYF
TRBJ2-1	NA	NA	TRBV7-8	TGTGCCAGCAGCTTAGTTACCATGGGGGGACACAATGAGCAGTTCTTC	CASSLVTMGGHNEQFF
TRBJ1-6	once	NA	TRBV28	TGTGCCAGCAGCTCCAGGGAAAGCTCCTATAATTCACCCCTCCACTTT	CASSSRESSYNSPLHF
TRBJ2-7	NA	NA	TRBV28	TGTGCCAGCAGTTTAAGGGTTAGCTCCTACGAGCAGTACTTC	CASSLRVSSYEQYF
TRBJ1-2	NA	NA	TRBV4-1	TGCGCCAGCAGCCAGTTTTCACAGGCTGGCTACACCTTC	CASSQFSQAGYTF
TRBJ2-2	NA	TRBD1	TRBV7-9	TGTGCCAGCAGCAAGGGACAGTTCACCGGGGAGCTGTTTTTT	CASSKGQFTGELFF
TRBJ2-3	once	NA	TRBV7-9	TGTGCCAGCAGCATCCCGACACAAGTAGGTGGGAGGACGCAGTATTTT	CASSIPTQVGGRTQYF
TRBJ2-2	NA	TRBD2	TRBV7-2	TGTGCCAGCAGCTCCTGGGGGAGGGCGAACACCGGGGAGCTGTTTTTT	CASSSWGRANTGELFF
TRBJ2-7	NA	TRBD2	TRBV5-1	TGCGCCAGCAGCTTGGAGAAGGGACTAGCCAAGGGCGAGCAGTACTTC	CASSLEKGLAKGEQYF
TRBJ1-1	NA	TRBD1	TRBV28	TGTGCCAGCAGGGATAACAGGGGCCTTGACACTGAAGCTTTCTTT	CASRDNRGLDTEAFF
TRBJ1-3	NA	TRBD1	TRBV4-3	TGCGCCAGCAGCCACCACAGGGGGGCCTCTGGAAACACCATATATTTT	CASSHHRGASGNTIYF
TRBJ1-6	NA	NA	TRBV19	TGTGCCAGTACCAAACGGTCGGATTATAATTCACCCCTCCACTTT	CASTKRSDYNSPLHF